These 27 T cell receptor beta chains came from one sample sequenced in a study of Ad26.COV2.S vaccination and SARS-CoV-2 variants. This table comes from immunoSEQ multiplex PCR, and its TCRdb copy is limited to in-frame clones, with some not included. The sample records hundreds of thousands of clones, 86% being singletons. Treatment noted: around 19 received Ad26.COV2.S at low or high dose, single or two shots; several received placebo; per-sample allocation not given. It was on day 63 after the first vaccine or placebo injection that samples were taken. The sample was peripheral blood, taken in a trial of Ad26.COV2.S vaccine versus placebo. The receptor source for this set is a person aged 18-60 years who received the Ad26.COV2.S COVID-19 vaccine or a placebo.

The chain employs TRBV9 and TRBJ2-7; tentatively, D is TRBD2 (6 bases). V lost 4 bases and J lost 4, with 18 bases in between. This CDR3 has 15 residues. Germline CDR1 SGDLS, CDR2 YYNGEE. DNA of the CDR3: TGTGCCAGCAGCCCCCTCCCCGGGACTGAGTACGAGCAGTACTTC. This gives the protein CASSPLPGTEYEQYF.

V usage is TRBV7-9 and J usage is TRBJ2-1; D unclear. CDR1 and CDR2 (germline): SEHNR, FQNEAQ (reference sequence). The CDR3 sequence is 12 residues long. The V and J ends lost 3 bases and 9 bases respectively, with 9 bases between them. The CDR3 loop is CASSFVESEQFF. CDR3 bases: TGTGCCAGCAGCTTTGTAGAGAGTGAGCAGTTCTTC. Full variable domain (remainder filled in from reference TRBV7-9 and TRBJ2-1): DTGVSQNPRHKITKRGQNVTFRCDPISEHNRLYWYRQTLGQGPEFLTYFQNEAQLEKSRLLSDRFSAERPKGSFSTLEIQRTEQGDSAMYLCASSFVESEQFFGPGTRLTVL.

This rearrangement joins TRBV11-2 to TRBJ1-6; no clear D gene. The V and J ends lost 7 bases and 10 bases respectively, with 17 bases between them. The CDR3 sequence is 14 residues long. The germline V gene has CDR1 SGHAT and CDR2 FQNNGV. CDR3 in DNA: TGTGCCAGCACCACTAGTAACCTGGGGTCACCCCTCCACTTT. It is translated as CASTTSNLGSPLHF.

The chain recombines TRBV19 with TRBJ2-7, with D perhaps TRBD1 (6 bases). Trimming pared 5 bases from V and 7 bases from J, leaving 9 bases between. The CDR3 is made up of 11 amino acids. Germline values: CDR1 LNHDA, CDR2 SQIVND (reference sequence). This CDR3 is CASSLRGEQYF. Here the CDR3 DNA reads TGTGCCAGTAGTCTAAGGGGGGAGCAGTACTTC.

The chain carries TRBV25-1 and TRBJ2-7; a possible D gene is TRBD2 (6 bases). Germline CDR1 and CDR2: MGHDK and SYGVNS. Trimming pared 1 base from V and 5 bases from J, leaving 6 bases between. This CDR3 contains 12 residues. CDR3 bases: TGTGCCAGCAGTGAATGGGGGGACGAGCAGTACTTC. Translating it yields CASSEWGDEQYF.

The chain employs TRBV28 and TRBJ2-5, with 8 bases aligning to TRBD2. The CDR3 sequence is 13 residues long. The germline V gene has CDR1 MDHEN and CDR2 SYDVKM. In DNA, the CDR3 is TGTGCTTCGACTAGCGCGGGACGTGGGACCCAGTACTTC. It yields the protein CASTSAGRGTQYF.

This chain connects TRBV27 to TRBJ2-1; no reliable D call. V was trimmed by 5 bases and J by 8 bases, leaving 19 bases between them. The CDR3 extends over 15 amino acids. Germline V gene lookup returns CDR1 MNHEY and CDR2 SMNVEV (reference sequence). CDR3 region: CASSPDAAHRYEQFF. The CDR3 DNA is TGTGCCAGCAGTCCCGACGCGGCGCATAGGTATGAGCAGTTCTTC.

The chain couples TRBV7-2 to TRBJ1-3; 8 bases line up with TRBD1. Germline CDR1 and CDR2: SGHTA and FQGNSA. With V trimmed by 1 base and J by 0 bases, 8 bases remained unmatched. The CDR3 is 18 residues long. The CDR3 DNA reads as TGTGCCAGCAGCTTAGTGGGACAGGCTCTTATCTCTGGAAACACCATATATTTT. Translated: CASSLVGQALISGNTIYF.

The CDR3 DNA reads TGTGCCAGCTCACCAGGGCGGGCTACCCTCTTCAATGAGCAGTTCTTC. Translation: CASSPGRATLFNEQFF. The V gene is TRBV18, the J gene TRBJ2-1, with D maybe TRBD2 (5 bases). Germline-derived CDR1 and CDR2 are KGHSH and LQKENI. The CDR3 totals 16 residues. V was clipped by 2 bases and J by 6 bases, with 17 bases between them.

The V gene is TRBV5-6, the J gene TRBJ2-7; D possibly corresponds to TRBD2 (5 bases). Germline V gives CDR1 SGHDT, CDR2 YYEEEE. Between the trimmed V and J ends, which lost 7 bases and 2 bases, there was a span of 16 bases. This CDR3 contains 14 residues. The CDR3 region is CASLPGMGTYEQYF. DNA of the CDR3: TGTGCCAGCTTACCGGGAATGGGAACCTACGAGCAGTACTTC.

CDR3 region: CASSWGAQVFNEKLFF. As DNA, the CDR3 is TGTGCCAGCAGCTGGGGAGCACAGGTGTTCAATGAAAAACTGTTTTTT. V is TRBV5-5 and J is TRBJ1-4; a weak D match, TRBD1 (5 bases). Looked up from germline, CDR1 is SGHKS and CDR2 is YYEKEE (reference sequence). This CDR3 is built from 16 residues. Trimming stripped 3 bases from V and 5 bases from J, with 17 bases between.

This clone was observed once. The V call is TRBV29-1, the J call TRBJ2-1; 11 bases match TRBD2. CDR1 is SQVTM, CDR2 ANQGSEA, per germline. This CDR3 contains 16 residues. Losses at the gene ends were 0 bases for V and 2 bases for J; bases not matched to a gene: 3. In nucleotides, the CDR3 is TGCAGCGTTGAAGATAGACTAGCGGGGACCTACAATGAGCAGTTCTTC. Translated: CSVEDRLAGTYNEQFF.

This chain joins TRBV11-2 and TRBJ2-7; 9 bases map to TRBD2. The CDR3 loop spans 16 amino acids. CDR1 is SGHAT, CDR2 FQNNGV, per germline. Germline trimming cut 2 bases from V and 2 bases from J; bases unmatched to any gene: 7. The CDR3 reads CASSLWASGDPYEQYF. The DNA for the CDR3 is TGTGCCAGCAGCTTATGGGCTAGCGGGGACCCCTACGAGCAGTACTTC.

This chain joins TRBV11-2 and TRBJ1-4, with D possibly matching TRBD1 (5 bases). Trimming shortened V by 0 bases and J by 5 bases, and 13 bases separated the two germline ends. CDR1 and CDR2 from the germline V gene are SGHAT and FQNNGV. The CDR3 loop spans 16 amino acids. The CDR3 DNA is TGTGCCAGCAGCTTAGATCGGACGGGGGGGAATGAAAAACTGTTTTTT. Translated: CASSLDRTGGNEKLFF.

This clone has more than one count but fewer than ten. The CDR3 protein is CASGPPRGFTDTQYF. As DNA, the CDR3 is TGTGCCAGTGGACCCCCCAGAGGTTTCACAGATACGCAGTATTTT. This chain uses TRBV19 with TRBJ2-3; D unclear. The germline V and J ends were trimmed by 8 bases and 2 bases, with 17 bases remaining between them. The germline V gene has CDR1 LNHDA and CDR2 SQIVND (reference sequence). The CDR3 has 15 residues. The entire variable domain, with the rest obtained from reference TRBV19 and TRBJ2-3, is as follows: DGGITQSPKYLFRKEGQNVTLSCEQNLNHDAMYWYRQDPGQGLRLIYYSQIVNDFQKGDIAEGYSVSREKKESFPLTVTSAQKNPTAFYLCASGPPRGFTDTQYFGPGTRLTVL.

The CDR3 loop is CASSGDRKTYEQYF. CDR3 nucleotide sequence: TGCGCCAGCAGTGGGGACCGAAAAACCTACGAGCAGTACTTC. The rearrangement joins TRBV10-1 to TRBJ2-7; D tentatively fits TRBD1 or TRBD2 (5 bases each). The CDR3 runs to 14 residues. Germline lookup yields CDR1 WNHNN and CDR2 SYGVQD (reference sequence). The V end lost 4 bases, the J end lost 2 bases, and 12 bases lay between the germline ends.

This chain joins TRBV7-3 and TRBJ2-3; 8 bases line up with TRBD2. This CDR3 has 16 residues. Trimming took 6 bases from V and 0 from J; bases not matched to a gene: 8. CDR1 and CDR2 from the germline V gene are SGHTA and FQGTGA. The CDR3: CASRLSGGPSTDTQYF. As DNA, the CDR3 is TGTGCCAGCAGACTAAGCGGGGGACCAAGCACAGATACGCAGTATTTT.

The V and J genes are TRBV28 and TRBJ2-7, with 8 bases fitting TRBD1. The CDR3 spans 15 residues. CDR1 and CDR2 (germline): MDHEN, SYDVKM. V dropped 4 bases and J dropped 3; count of bases not matched to a gene: 8. This chain's CDR3 is CASSSQGAGLYEQYF. The CDR3 DNA sequence: TGTGCCAGCAGTTCCCAGGGGGCTGGCCTCTACGAGCAGTACTTC.

The rearrangement joins TRBV5-1 to TRBJ1-1, with 7 bases identical to TRBD1. V shed 2 bases, J shed 2 bases, and the junction held 3 bases outside the gene matches. CDR3 length: 14 amino acids. Germline V gene lookup returns CDR1 SGHRS and CDR2 YFSETQ. In DNA form, the CDR3 reads TGCGCCAGCAGCTTAGGGGGCTCAAACACTGAAGCTTTCTTT. It translates to CASSLGGSNTEAFF.

The chain is built from TRBV5-1 and TRBJ2-5; 10 nucleotides line up with TRBD2. The CDR3 has 16 residues. After removal of 3 bases from V and 2 bases from J, the junction contained 7 bases not matched to a gene. Germline CDR1 is SGHRS and CDR2 is YFSETQ. This chain's CDR3 is CASSSPAGGNQETQYF. For the CDR3, the DNA is TGCGCCAGCAGCTCCCCAGCGGGAGGGAATCAAGAGACCCAGTACTTC.

This rearrangement joins TRBV6-2 or TRBV6-3 to TRBJ1-1; D gene unclear. The germline gives CDR1 MNHEY, CDR2 SVGEGT. The CDR3 has 14 amino acids. The V gene lost 2 bases and the J gene lost 1 base, with 8 bases spanning the gap. In nucleotides, the CDR3 is TGTGCCAGCAGTTACAAGTGGGAGAACACTGAAGCTTTCTTT. It specifies CASSYKWENTEAFF.

The chain uses TRBV7-2 and TRBJ1-4, with D uncertain. The ends were cut back, 1 base at V and 0 bases at J, with 9 bases in the middle. From germline, CDR1 is SGHTA and CDR2 FQGNSA. The CDR3 has 16 residues. CDR3 bases: TGTGCCAGCAGCTTAGTCGGCAGTACAACTAATGAAAAACTGTTTTTT. Its translation: CASSLVGSTTNEKLFF.

The rearrangement links TRBV19 to TRBJ2-1; the match to TRBD2 covers 9 bases. Germline CDR1 and CDR2: LNHDA and SQIVND (reference sequence). The CDR3 spans 16 residues. J was trimmed by 6 bases and V by 5 bases; bases with no gene match: 11. Written as DNA, the CDR3 is TGTGCCAGTAGTTTCCTGACTAGCGGCACTCCCAATGAGCAGTTCTTC. The encoded protein is CASSFLTSGTPNEQFF.

The rearrangement links TRBV30 to TRBJ1-6; D uncertain. The germline CDR1 and CDR2 sequences are GTSNPN and SVGIG (reference sequence). The CDR3 contains 13 residues. V was shortened by 0 bases and J by 8 bases, with 8 bases between the two germline ends. The CDR3 DNA follows: TGTGCCTGGAGTGTACACGGGGATTCACCCCTCCACTTT. It translates to CAWSVHGDSPLHF.

The chain is built from TRBV19 and TRBJ1-5; possible D gene TRBD1, 6 bases. The V end was cut by 4 bases, the J end by 10 bases, with 14 bases between. Germline lookup yields CDR1 LNHDA and CDR2 SQIVND (reference sequence). The CDR3 sequence is 13 residues long. CDR3 DNA sequence: TGTGCCAGTAGTAGACAGGACCCCAGCCCCCAGCATTTT. Translation gives CASSRQDPSPQHF.

The CDR3 loop is CASSMGTSGELFF. CDR3 in DNA: TGTGCCAGTAGTATGGGGACGTCCGGGGAGCTGTTTTTT. The chain recombines TRBV19 with TRBJ2-2; D may match TRBD1 or TRBD2 (5 bases each). The CDR3 is 13 residues long. CDR1 and CDR2 (germline): LNHDA, SQIVND (reference sequence). The V gene lost 3 bases and the J gene lost 6 bases, with 8 bases spanning the gap.

The CDR3 sequence: CASSFTGEHEQFF. The CDR3 nucleotides read TGCGCCAGCAGCTTTACAGGGGAACATGAGCAGTTCTTC. This chain uses TRBV5-1 with TRBJ2-1; 7 nucleotides agree with TRBD1. This CDR3 comprises 13 residues. V was clipped by 2 bases and J by 8 bases; unmatched bases: 4. Germline CDR1 reads SGHRS; CDR2 reads YFSETQ.